The 15 T cell receptor beta chains given below trace back to one sample, sequenced in a study of cytomegalovirus exposure and HLA in healthy donors (dated by TCRdb to the late 2010s). The library was prepared using the immunoSEQ multiplex PCR assay. A mixture of 60 forward primers for TCR Vbeta segments and 13 reverse primers for TCR Jbeta segments was used in the multiplex PCR. TCRdb carries this immuneACCESS record with in-frame sequences only. Its versions omit some clonotypes, under half of them owing to an unresolved V gene in the studies checked, with the rest unexplained. The sample contains tens of thousands of clones, roughly 72% of them found a single time. The ten largest clones capture roughly 6.2% of the sample. The sequenced material came from PBMCs. All receptors derive from a woman between 45 and 65 years old in good health and CMV-seropositive.

The chain links TRBV30 to TRBJ2-1; possibly TRBD2 for D (5 bases). Germline V lookup: CDR1 GTSNPN, CDR2 SVGIG (reference sequence). V lost 5 bases and J lost 15, with 17 bases in between. This CDR3 region has 11 residues. CDR3 sequence: CAWYAGPRSFF. The CDR3 DNA is TGTGCCTGGTACGCGGGCCCTAGATCGTTCTTC.

J is TRBJ2-7 and V is TRBV6-5; D perhaps matches TRBD1 (6 bases). V was shortened by 4 bases and J by 7 bases, with 14 bases between the two germline ends. CDR1 MNHEY and CDR2 SVGAGI come from the germline V gene. The CDR3 spans 13 residues. The CDR3, as DNA: TGTGCCAGCAGTTCCCACATCCAGGGGGAGCAGTACTTC. It codes for CASSSHIQGEQYF.

DNA of the CDR3: TGTGCCAGCAGCTCGACAGGGCCGAACACCGGGGAGCTGTTTTTT. It is translated as CASSSTGPNTGELFF. The chain couples TRBV5-4 to TRBJ2-2; 7 positions agree with TRBD1. This CDR3 has 15 residues. The germline gives CDR1 SGHNT, CDR2 YYREEE (reference sequence). V trimming: 3 bases; J trimming: 0 bases; junction bases outside the gene matches: 2.

This chain connects TRBV2 to TRBJ2-2; tentatively, D is TRBD2 (5 bases). The CDR3 consists of 13 residues. The V and J ends lost 7 bases and 6 bases respectively, with 12 bases between them. Per germline, CDR1 SNHLY and CDR2 FYNNEI. The CDR3 sequence is CASKVGAAGELFF. The CDR3 DNA follows: TGTGCCAGCAAGGTTGGAGCGGCCGGGGAGCTGTTTTTT.

The chain links TRBV6-6 to TRBJ2-3, with D possibly TRBD1 on 5 matching bases. Germline assignment: CDR1 MNHNY and CDR2 SVGAGI (reference sequence). This CDR3 has 16 amino acids. Between the trimmed V and J ends, which lost 2 bases and 4 bases, there was a span of 16 bases. As DNA, the CDR3 is TGTGCCAGCAGTTACCCACGCAGGGAAGAGGCAGATACGCAGTATTTT. Amino acid sequence: CASSYPRREEADTQYF.

The chain has TRBV7-9 and TRBJ1-1; the D gene is possibly TRBD1 (6 bases). The CDR3 has 15 amino acids. Germline CDR1 SEHNR, CDR2 FQNEAQ (reference sequence). V was pared by 5 bases and J by 6 bases, with 19 bases between. In DNA form, the CDR3 reads TGTGCCAGCAGCGGAGGGGGGGTTAGCTACTCTGAAGCTTTCTTT. Amino acid sequence: CASSGGGVSYSEAFF.

This clone was recorded a few times. This chain connects TRBV7-2 to TRBJ2-1, with 13 bases aligning to TRBD2. V was clipped by 3 bases and J by 6 bases; unmatched bases: 11. Germline CDR1 is SGHTA and CDR2 is FQGNSA. The CDR3 runs to 18 residues. The CDR3 DNA sequence: TGTGCCAGCAGCTTCGGACTAGCGGGAGAAACCAAAAGCAATGAGCAGTTCTTC. Amino acids: CASSFGLAGETKSNEQFF.

The V and J genes are TRBV9 and TRBJ2-1, with 8 nucleotides matching TRBD2. The CDR3 runs 16 residues. CDR1 is SGDLS, CDR2 YYNGEE, per germline. The J segment lost 4 bases and the V segment lost 4 bases, leaving 10 bases of the junction unmatched. In nucleotides, the CDR3 is TGTGCCAGCAGCCCCCGTAGTAGCGGGGCTTACAATGAGCAGTTCTTC. Protein: CASSPRSSGAYNEQFF. Full variable domain (missing parts from reference TRBV9 and TRBJ2-1): DSGVTQTPKHLITATGQRVTLRCSPRSGDLSVYWYQQSLDQGLQFLIQYYNGEERAKGNILERFSAQQFPDLHSELNLSSLELGDSALYFCASSPRSSGAYNEQFFGPGTRLTVL.

The genes are TRBV6-5 and TRBJ2-7; possible D gene TRBD2, 6 bases. Germline assignment: CDR1 MNHEY and CDR2 SVGAGI. The CDR3 consists of 15 residues. Trimming took off 0 bases at V and 5 bases at J, with 14 bases between the two ends. The CDR3: CASSYSLGGLDEQYF. CDR3 sequence (DNA): TGTGCCAGCAGTTACTCGCTGGGGGGTCTCGACGAGCAGTACTTC.

This clone was recorded a few times. The chain has TRBV6-1 and TRBJ2-7; 13 bases are a match to TRBD2. The CDR3 runs to 15 residues. The germline V gene encodes CDR1 MNHNS and CDR2 SASEGT. The trim removed 6 bases at V and 6 bases at J, leaving 8 bases unmatched. CDR3 coding DNA: TGTGCCAGCAGAGCCGGACTAGCGGGAGCGGGCGAGCAGTACTTC. The encoded protein is CASRAGLAGAGEQYF.

This clone was detected once. The DNA for the CDR3 is TGTGCCAGCAGCCGCGGACAGGGAGAAAAACTGTTTTTT. This sequence encodes CASSRGQGEKLFF. V usage is TRBV7-9 and J usage is TRBJ1-4, with 8 nucleotides matching TRBD1. V shed 5 bases and J 8 bases; nucleotides not matched to a gene: 4. Germline V gene lookup returns CDR1 SEHNR and CDR2 FQNEAQ (reference sequence). This CDR3 has 13 amino acids.

The chain links TRBV7-2 to TRBJ2-7; 7 bases fit TRBD1. The CDR3 runs to 13 residues. Losses at the gene ends were 6 bases for V and 6 bases for J; bases not matched to a gene: 8. Germline V CDR1 and CDR2: SGHTA, FQGNSA. CDR3 residues: CASRQDRESEQYF. The DNA for the CDR3 is TGTGCCAGCAGACAAGACAGGGAAAGCGAGCAGTACTTC. Full variable domain (remainder filled in from reference TRBV7-2 and TRBJ2-7): GAGVSQSPSNKVTEKGKDVELRCDPISGHTALYWYRQSLGQGLEFLIYFQGNSAPDKSGLPSDRFSAERTGGSVSTLTIQRTQQEDSAVYLCASRQDRESEQYFGPGTRLTVT.

The rearrangement links TRBV25-1 to TRBJ1-5, with D possibly being TRBD1 (5 bases). Germline V gene sequence: CDR1 MGHDK, CDR2 SYGVNS. The CDR3 contains 13 residues. V was pared by 7 bases and J by 3 bases, with 10 bases between. The CDR3 spells CASKGQFNQPQHF. CDR3 in DNA: TGTGCCAGCAAGGGGCAATTCAATCAGCCCCAGCATTTT.

As DNA, the CDR3 is TGTGCCAGCTCAGGAGGACAGGGGATTAATCAGCCCCAGCATTTT. Translating gives CASSGGQGINQPQHF. The V gene is TRBV18, the J gene TRBJ1-5; 9 bases map to TRBD1. The CDR3 loop spans 15 amino acids. The germline gives CDR1 KGHSH, CDR2 LQKENI. J gave up 4 bases and V 5 bases, and 6 bases lay outside the gene matches.

V is TRBV6-1 and J is TRBJ1-5, with D perhaps TRBD1 (5 bases). The CDR3 covers 13 residues. The ends were cut back, 6 bases at V and 4 bases at J, with 10 bases in the middle. CDR1 is MNHNS, CDR2 SASEGT, per germline. The CDR3 nucleotides are TGTGCCAGCAGCTCTCAGGGAAATCAGCCCCAGCATTTT. Protein: CASSSQGNQPQHF.